This T cell receptor (beta chain) derives from a study of blood T cell repertoires in COVID-19. About the research overall: T cells, B-cell-depleted T cells, or PBMCs supplied cDNA or gDNA.

Produced via immunoSEQ multiplex PCR; TCRdb's table is partial and in-frame only. The repertoire has about 48,000 clones, around 85% of them found once; the top ten carry around 2.9%. V dropped 4 bases and J dropped 1 base, with 20 bases sitting between them. Germline CDR1 and CDR2: SGHVS and FNYEAQ. The CDR3 extends over 18 amino acids. The clonotype was recovered from a woman older than 75 with acute or convalescent COVID-19. The sample taken for sequencing was peripheral blood. The V gene is TRBV7-6, the J gene TRBJ2-4; D might be TRBD1 (6 bases). As DNA, the CDR3 is TGTGCCAGCAGCTCAGGGGCTTTAGCGAGAGAGGCCAAAAACATTCAGTACTTC. Translation gives CASSSGALAREAKNIQYF.